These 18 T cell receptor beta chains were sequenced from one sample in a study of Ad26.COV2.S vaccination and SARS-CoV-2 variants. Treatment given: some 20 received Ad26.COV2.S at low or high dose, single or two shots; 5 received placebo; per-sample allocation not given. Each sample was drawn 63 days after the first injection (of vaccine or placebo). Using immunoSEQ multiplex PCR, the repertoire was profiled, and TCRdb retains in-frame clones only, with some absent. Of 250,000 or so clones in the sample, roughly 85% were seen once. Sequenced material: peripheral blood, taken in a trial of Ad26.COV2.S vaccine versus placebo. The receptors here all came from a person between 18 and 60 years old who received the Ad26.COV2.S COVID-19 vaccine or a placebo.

Here the CDR3 DNA reads TGTGCCAGCAATCCCCTGGCCGGAAAAGAGACCCAGTACTTC. Its translation is CASNPLAGKETQYF. The chain joins TRBV6-5 to TRBJ2-5; D is unclear. V lost 7 bases and J lost 3, with 15 bases in between. The CDR3 extends over 14 amino acids. Germline loops: CDR1 MNHEY, CDR2 SVGAGI.

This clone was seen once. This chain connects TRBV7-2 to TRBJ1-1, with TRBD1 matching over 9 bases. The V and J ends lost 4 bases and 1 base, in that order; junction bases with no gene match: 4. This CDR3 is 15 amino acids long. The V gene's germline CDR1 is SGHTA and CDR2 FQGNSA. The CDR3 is CASSSTGGGNTEAFF. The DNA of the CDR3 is TGTGCCAGCAGCTCGACAGGGGGGGGGAACACTGAAGCTTTCTTT.

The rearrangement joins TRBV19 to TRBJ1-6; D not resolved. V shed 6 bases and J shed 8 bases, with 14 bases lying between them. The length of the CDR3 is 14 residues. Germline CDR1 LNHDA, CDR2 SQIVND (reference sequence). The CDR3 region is CASRMDGYYSPLHF. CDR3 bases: TGTGCCAGTAGGATGGACGGATATTATTCACCCCTCCACTTT.

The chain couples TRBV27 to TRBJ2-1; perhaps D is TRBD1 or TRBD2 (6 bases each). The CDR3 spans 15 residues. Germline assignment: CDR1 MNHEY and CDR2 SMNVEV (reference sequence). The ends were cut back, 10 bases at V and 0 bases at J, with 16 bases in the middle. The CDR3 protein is CATIQGGSSYNEQFF. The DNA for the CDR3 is TGTGCCACCATTCAAGGGGGGAGCTCCTACAATGAGCAGTTCTTC.

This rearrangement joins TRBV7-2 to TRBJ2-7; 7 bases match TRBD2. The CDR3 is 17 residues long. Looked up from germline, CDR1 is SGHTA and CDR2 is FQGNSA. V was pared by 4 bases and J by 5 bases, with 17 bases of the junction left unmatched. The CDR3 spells CASSSGDYLNMLHEQYF. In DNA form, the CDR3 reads TGTGCCAGCAGCTCCGGGGACTATCTTAATATGCTGCACGAGCAGTACTTC.

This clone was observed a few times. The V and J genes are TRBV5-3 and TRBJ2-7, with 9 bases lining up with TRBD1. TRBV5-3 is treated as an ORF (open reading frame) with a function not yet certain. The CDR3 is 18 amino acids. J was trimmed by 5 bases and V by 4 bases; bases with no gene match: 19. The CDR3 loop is CARSPDSLDRGKQHEQYV. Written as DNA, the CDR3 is TGTGCCAGAAGCCCTGACAGCCTGGACAGGGGCAAGCAGCACGAGCAGTACGTC.

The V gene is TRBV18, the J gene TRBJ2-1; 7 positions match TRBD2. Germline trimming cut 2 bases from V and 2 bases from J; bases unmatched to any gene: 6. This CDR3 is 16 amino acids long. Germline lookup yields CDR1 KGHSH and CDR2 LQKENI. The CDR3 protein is CASSPTGLRTYNEQFF. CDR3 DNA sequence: TGTGCCAGCTCACCAACGGGACTACGTACCTACAATGAGCAGTTCTTC. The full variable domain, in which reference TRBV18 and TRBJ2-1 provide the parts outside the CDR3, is NAGVMQNPRHLVRRRGQEARLRCSPMKGHSHVYWYRQLPEEGLKFMVYLQKENIIDESGMPKERFSAEFPKEGPSILRIQQVVRGDSAAYFCASSPTGLRTYNEQFFGPGTRLTVL.

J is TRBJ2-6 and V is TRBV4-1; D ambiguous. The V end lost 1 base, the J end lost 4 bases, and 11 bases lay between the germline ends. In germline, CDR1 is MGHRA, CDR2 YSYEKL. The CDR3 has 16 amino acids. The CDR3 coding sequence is TGCGCCAGCAGCCAAGGGCAGGTCCGCGGGGCCAACGTCCTGACTTTC. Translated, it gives CASSQGQVRGANVLTF.

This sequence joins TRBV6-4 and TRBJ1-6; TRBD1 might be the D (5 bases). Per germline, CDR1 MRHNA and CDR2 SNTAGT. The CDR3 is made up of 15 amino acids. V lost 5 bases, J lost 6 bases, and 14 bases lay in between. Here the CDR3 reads CASSPGAGGNSPLHF. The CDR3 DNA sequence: TGTGCCAGCAGTCCCGGGGCAGGTGGTAATTCACCCCTCCACTTT.

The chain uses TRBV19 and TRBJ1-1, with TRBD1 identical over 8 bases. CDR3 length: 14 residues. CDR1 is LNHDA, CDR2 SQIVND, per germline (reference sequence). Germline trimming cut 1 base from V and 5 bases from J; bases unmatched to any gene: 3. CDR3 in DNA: TGTGCCAGTAGTATAGCCCGGACAGGGACTGAAGCTTTCTTT. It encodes CASSIARTGTEAFF.

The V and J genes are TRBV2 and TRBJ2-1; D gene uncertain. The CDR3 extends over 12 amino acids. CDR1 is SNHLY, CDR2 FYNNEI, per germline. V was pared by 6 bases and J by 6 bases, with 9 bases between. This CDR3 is CASRGYANEQFF. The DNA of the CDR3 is TGTGCCAGCAGAGGGTATGCCAATGAGCAGTTCTTC. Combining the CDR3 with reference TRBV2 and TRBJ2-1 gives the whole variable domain EPEVTQTPSHQVTQMGQEVILRCVPISNHLYFYWYRQILGQKVEFLVSFYNNEISEKSEIFDDQFSVERPDGSNFTLKIRSTKLEDSAMYFCASRGYANEQFFGPGTRLTVL.

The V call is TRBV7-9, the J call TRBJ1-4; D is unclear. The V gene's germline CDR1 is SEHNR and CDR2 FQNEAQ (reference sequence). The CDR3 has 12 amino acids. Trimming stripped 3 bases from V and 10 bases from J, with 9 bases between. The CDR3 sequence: CASSFGNGKLFF. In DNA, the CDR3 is TGTGCCAGCAGCTTCGGGAACGGAAAACTGTTTTTT.

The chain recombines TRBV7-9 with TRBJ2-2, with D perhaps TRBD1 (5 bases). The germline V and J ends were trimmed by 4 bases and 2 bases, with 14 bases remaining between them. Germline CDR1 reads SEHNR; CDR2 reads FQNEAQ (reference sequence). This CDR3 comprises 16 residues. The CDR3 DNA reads TGTGCCAGCAGCTCCCAGGGCCAGTTAAACACCGGGGAGCTGTTTTTT. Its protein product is CASSSQGQLNTGELFF.

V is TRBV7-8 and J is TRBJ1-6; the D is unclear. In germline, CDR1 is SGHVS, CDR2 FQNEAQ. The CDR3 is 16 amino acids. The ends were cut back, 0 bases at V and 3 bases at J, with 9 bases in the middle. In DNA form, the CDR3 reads TGTGCCAGCAGCTTAGCCAGGCTGCTCTATAATTCACCCCTCCACTTT. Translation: CASSLARLLYNSPLHF. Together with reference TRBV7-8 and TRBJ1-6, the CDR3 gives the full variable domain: GAGVSQSPRYKVAKRGQDVALRCDPISGHVSLFWYQQALGQGPEFLTYFQNEAQLDKSGLPSDRFFAERPEGSVSTLKIQRTQQEDSAVYLCASSLARLLYNSPLHFGNGTRLTVT.

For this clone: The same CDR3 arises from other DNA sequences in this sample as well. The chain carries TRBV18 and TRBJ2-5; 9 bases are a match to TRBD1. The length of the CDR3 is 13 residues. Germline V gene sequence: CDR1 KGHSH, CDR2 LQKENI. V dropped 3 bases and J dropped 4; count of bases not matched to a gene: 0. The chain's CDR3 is CASSPGQGETQYF. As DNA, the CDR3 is TGTGCCAGCTCACCGGGACAGGGAGAGACCCAGTACTTC.

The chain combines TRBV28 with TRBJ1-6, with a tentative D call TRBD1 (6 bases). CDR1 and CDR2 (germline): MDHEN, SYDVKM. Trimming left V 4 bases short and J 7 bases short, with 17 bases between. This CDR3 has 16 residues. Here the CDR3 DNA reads TGTGCCAGCAGTTCCCTCCTCGACAGGTTAAATTCACCCCTCCACTTT. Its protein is CASSSLLDRLNSPLHF.

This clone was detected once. The CDR3: CAPGSGGAGNTIYF. DNA for the CDR3: TGTGCCCCAGGGTCGGGGGGCGCGGGAAACACCATATATTTT. The chain couples TRBV7-9 to TRBJ1-3; TRBD1 might be the D (6 bases). Trimming shortened V by 11 bases and J by 4 bases, and 18 bases separated the two germline ends. Per germline, CDR1 SEHNR and CDR2 FQNEAQ (reference sequence). This CDR3 contains 14 residues.

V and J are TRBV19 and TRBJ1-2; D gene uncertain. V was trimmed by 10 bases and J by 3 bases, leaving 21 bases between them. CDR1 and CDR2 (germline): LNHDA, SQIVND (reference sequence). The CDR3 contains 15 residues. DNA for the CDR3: TGTGCCACTAAAGAGTGGGCGGAGGGATACTATGGCTACACCTTC. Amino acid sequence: CATKEWAEGYYGYTF.